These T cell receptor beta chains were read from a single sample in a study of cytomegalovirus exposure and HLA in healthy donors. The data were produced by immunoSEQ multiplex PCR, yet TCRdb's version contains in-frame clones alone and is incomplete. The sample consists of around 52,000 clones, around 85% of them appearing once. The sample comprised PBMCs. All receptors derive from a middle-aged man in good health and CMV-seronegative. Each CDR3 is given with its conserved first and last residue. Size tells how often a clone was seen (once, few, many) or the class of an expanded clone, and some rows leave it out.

CDR3aa: CASSPLAGINTEAFF
j_gene: TRBJ1-1
abundance: -
v_gene: TRBV11-2

CDR3aa: CASSLALPGVRTEAFF
j_gene: TRBJ1-1
abundance: -
v_gene: TRBV7-6

CDR3aa: CAWSVGRDQPQHF
j_gene: TRBJ1-5
abundance: -
v_gene: TRBV30

CDR3aa: CASSFLGKGAGDEQYF
j_gene: TRBJ2-7
abundance: -
v_gene: TRBV6-5

CDR3aa: CASSEASRGKAFF
j_gene: TRBJ1-1
abundance: few
v_gene: TRBV6-1

CDR3aa: CASSTTGGRTDTQYF
j_gene: TRBJ2-3
abundance: once
v_gene: TRBV7-9

CDR3aa: CASRDMEQGVDSPLHF
j_gene: TRBJ1-6
abundance: once
v_gene: TRBV2

CDR3aa: CASSLVRGVGEQYF
j_gene: TRBJ2-5
abundance: -
v_gene: TRBV7-9

CDR3aa: CASSSREGGQGTSGELFF
j_gene: TRBJ2-2
abundance: -
v_gene: TRBV7-9

CDR3aa: CASREDSYSYNEQFF
j_gene: TRBJ2-1
abundance: -
v_gene: TRBV6-4

CDR3aa: CASSYSRETGNTIYF
j_gene: TRBJ1-3
abundance: -
v_gene: TRBV6-5

CDR3aa: CASSPPGPTGEKLFF
j_gene: TRBJ1-4
abundance: -
v_gene: TRBV19

CDR3aa: CASSVGSRGNTEAFF
j_gene: TRBJ1-1
abundance: -
v_gene: TRBV9

CDR3aa: CASSLDSGGPNEQFF
j_gene: TRBJ2-1
abundance: -
v_gene: TRBV11-3

CDR3aa: CASSQGRTGKLSGRETQYF
j_gene: TRBJ2-5
abundance: -
v_gene: TRBV4-2

CDR3aa: CASSTHTGGTDTQYF
j_gene: TRBJ2-3
abundance: -
v_gene: TRBV19

CDR3aa: CASSLMTSGQETQYF
j_gene: TRBJ2-5
abundance: -
v_gene: TRBV7-2